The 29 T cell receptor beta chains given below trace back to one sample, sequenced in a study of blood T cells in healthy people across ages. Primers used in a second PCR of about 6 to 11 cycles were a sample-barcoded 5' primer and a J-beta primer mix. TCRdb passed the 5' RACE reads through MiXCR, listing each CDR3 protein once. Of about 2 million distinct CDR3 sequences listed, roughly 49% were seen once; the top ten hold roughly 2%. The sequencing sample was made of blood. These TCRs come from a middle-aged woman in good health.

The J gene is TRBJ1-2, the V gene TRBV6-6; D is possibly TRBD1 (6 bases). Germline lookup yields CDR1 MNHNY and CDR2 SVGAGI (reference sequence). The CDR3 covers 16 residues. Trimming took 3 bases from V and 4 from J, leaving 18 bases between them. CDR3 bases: TGTGCCAGCAGTTATGACGGGGGGCGCCCCTCCTATGGCTACACCTTC. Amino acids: CASSYDGGRPSYGYTF.

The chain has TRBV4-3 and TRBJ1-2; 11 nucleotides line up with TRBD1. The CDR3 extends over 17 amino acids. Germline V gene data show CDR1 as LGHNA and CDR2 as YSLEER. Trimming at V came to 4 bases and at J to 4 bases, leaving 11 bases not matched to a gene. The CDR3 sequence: CASSPGDGQGATYGYTF. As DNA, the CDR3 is TGCGCCAGCAGCCCGGGGGACGGACAGGGGGCGACCTATGGCTACACCTTC.

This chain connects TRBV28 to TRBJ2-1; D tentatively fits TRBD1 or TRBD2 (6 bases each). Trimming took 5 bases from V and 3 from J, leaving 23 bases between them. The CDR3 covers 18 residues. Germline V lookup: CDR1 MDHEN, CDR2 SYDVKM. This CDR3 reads CASSISGAQGGDYNEQFF. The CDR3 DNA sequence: TGTGCCAGCAGTATATCAGGGGCGCAGGGCGGGGACTACAATGAGCAGTTCTTC.

CDR3 nucleotide sequence: TGCGCCAGCAGCCAAGTACCCGGGGACCTCACAGATACGCAGTATTTT. Its translation: CASSQVPGDLTDTQYF. The chain joins TRBV4-1 to TRBJ2-3; tentatively, D is TRBD1 or TRBD2 (5 bases each). The V end lost 1 base, the J end lost 2 bases, and 13 bases lay between the germline ends. Germline CDR1 reads MGHRA; CDR2 reads YSYEKL. This CDR3 is 16 amino acids long.

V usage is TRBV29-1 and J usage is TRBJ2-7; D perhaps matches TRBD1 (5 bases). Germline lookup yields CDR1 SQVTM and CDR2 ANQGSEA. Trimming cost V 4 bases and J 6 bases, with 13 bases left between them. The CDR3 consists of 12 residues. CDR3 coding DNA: TGCAGCGTTGGTAGGGGCCTCGGCGAGCAGTACTTC. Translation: CSVGRGLGEQYF.

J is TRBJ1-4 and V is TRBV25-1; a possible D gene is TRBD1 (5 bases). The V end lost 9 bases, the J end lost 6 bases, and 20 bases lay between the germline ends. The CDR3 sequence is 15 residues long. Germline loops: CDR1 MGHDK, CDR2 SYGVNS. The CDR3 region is CASTDPTAGDEKLFF. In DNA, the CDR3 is TGTGCCAGTACGGACCCGACAGCCGGCGATGAAAAACTGTTTTTT.

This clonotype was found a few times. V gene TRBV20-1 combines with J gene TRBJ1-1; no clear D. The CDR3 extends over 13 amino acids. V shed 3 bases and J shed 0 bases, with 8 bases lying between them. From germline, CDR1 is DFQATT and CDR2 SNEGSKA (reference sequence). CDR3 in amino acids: CSASVTVNTEAFF. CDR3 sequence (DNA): TGCAGTGCTAGCGTGACGGTGAACACTGAAGCTTTCTTT.

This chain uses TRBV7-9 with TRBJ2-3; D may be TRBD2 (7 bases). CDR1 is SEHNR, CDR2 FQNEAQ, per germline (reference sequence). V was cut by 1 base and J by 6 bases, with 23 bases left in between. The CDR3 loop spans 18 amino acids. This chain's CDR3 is CASSLVAGDTLDGDTQYF. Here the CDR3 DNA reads TGTGCCAGCAGCTTAGTTGCGGGGGACACCTTGGATGGGGATACGCAGTATTTT. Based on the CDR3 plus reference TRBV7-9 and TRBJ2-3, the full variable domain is DTGVSQNPRHKITKRGQNVTFRCDPISEHNRLYWYRQTLGQGPEFLTYFQNEAQLEKSRLLSDRFSAERPKGSFSTLEIQRTEQGDSAMYLCASSLVAGDTLDGDTQYFGPGTRLTVL.

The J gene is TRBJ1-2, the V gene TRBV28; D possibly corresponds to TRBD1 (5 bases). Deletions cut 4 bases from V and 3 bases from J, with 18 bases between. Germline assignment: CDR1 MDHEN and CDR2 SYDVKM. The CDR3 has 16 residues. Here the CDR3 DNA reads TGTGCCAGCAGTTCCCCCTCTGGGGCTTCCCACTATGGCTACACCTTC. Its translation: CASSSPSGASHYGYTF.

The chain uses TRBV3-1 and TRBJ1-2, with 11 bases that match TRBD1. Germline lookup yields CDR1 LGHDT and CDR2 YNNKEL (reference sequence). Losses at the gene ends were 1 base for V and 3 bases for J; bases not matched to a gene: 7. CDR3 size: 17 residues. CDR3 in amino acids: CASSQVDRGRYDYGYTF. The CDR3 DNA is TGTGCCAGCAGCCAAGTGGACAGGGGGCGTTATGACTATGGCTACACCTTC.

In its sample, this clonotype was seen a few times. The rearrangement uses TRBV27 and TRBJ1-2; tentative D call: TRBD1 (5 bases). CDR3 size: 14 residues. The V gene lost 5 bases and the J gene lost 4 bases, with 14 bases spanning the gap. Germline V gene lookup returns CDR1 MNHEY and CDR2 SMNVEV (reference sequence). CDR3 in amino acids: CASSEPGASYGYTF. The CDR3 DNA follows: TGTGCCAGCAGTGAACCCGGGGCTAGCTATGGCTACACCTTC.

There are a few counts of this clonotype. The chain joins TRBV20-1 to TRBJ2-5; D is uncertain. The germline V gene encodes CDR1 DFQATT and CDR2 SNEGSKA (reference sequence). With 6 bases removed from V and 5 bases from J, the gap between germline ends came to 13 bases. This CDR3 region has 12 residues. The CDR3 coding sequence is TGCAGTGCCCCGATCTCAGGCGAGACCCAGTACTTC. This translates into CSAPISGETQYF.

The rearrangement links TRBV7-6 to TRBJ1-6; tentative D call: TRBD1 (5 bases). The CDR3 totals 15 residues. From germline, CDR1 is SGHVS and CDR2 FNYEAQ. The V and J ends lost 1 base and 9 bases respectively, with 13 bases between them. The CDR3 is CASSLVRDPGSPLHF. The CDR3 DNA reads TGTGCCAGCAGCTTAGTACGGGACCCGGGTTCACCCCTCCACTTT.

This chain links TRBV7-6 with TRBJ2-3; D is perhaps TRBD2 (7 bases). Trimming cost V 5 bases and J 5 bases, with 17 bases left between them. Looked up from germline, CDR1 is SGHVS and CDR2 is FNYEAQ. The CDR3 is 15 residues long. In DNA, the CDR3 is TGTGCCAGCAGCACTTCTTGGGGGGGCATAGATACGCAGTATTTT. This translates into CASSTSWGGIDTQYF. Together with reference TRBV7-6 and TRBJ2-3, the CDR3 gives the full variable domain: GAGVSQSPRYKVTKRGQDVALRCDPISGHVSLYWYRQALGQGPEFLTYFNYEAQQDKSGLPNDRFSAERPEGSISTLTIQRTEQRDSAMYRCASSTSWGGIDTQYFGPGTRLTVL.

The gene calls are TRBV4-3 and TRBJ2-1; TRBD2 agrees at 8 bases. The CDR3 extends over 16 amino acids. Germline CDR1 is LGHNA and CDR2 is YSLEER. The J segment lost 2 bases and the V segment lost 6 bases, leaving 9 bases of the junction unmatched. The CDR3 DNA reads TGCGCCAGCAGTCATCCCCGGGGGGGTCCCTACAATGAGCAGTTCTTC. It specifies CASSHPRGGPYNEQFF.

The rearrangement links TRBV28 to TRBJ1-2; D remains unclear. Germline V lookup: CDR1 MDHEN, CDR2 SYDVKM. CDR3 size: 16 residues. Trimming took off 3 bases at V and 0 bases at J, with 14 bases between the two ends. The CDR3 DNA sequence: TGTGCCAGCAGTTTTCAAGTCCGAAAAGCTAACTATGGCTACACCTTC. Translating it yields CASSFQVRKANYGYTF.

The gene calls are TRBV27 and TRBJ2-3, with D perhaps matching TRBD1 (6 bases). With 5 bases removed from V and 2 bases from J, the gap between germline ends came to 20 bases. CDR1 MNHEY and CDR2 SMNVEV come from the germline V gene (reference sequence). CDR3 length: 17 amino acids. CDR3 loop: CASSKRPQGISTDTQYF. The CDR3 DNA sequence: TGTGCCAGCAGTAAAAGACCGCAGGGGATATCCACAGATACGCAGTATTTT.

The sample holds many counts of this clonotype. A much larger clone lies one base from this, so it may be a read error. CDR3 nucleotides: TGCGCCAGCAGCTTGGAGGACTACGAGCAGTACTTC. It codes for CASSLEDYEQYF. This sequence joins TRBV11-2 and TRBJ2-7; tentative D call: TRBD2 (5 bases). CDR1 is SGHAT, CDR2 FQNNGV, per germline. This CDR3 comprises 12 residues.

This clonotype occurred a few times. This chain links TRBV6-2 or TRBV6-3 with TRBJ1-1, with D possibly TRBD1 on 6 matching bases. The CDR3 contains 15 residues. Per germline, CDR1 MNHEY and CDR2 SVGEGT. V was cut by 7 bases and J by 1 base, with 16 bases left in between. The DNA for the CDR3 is TGTGCCAGCACCCTCAGGGGTTCGTGGAACACTGAAGCTTTCTTT. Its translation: CASTLRGSWNTEAFF.

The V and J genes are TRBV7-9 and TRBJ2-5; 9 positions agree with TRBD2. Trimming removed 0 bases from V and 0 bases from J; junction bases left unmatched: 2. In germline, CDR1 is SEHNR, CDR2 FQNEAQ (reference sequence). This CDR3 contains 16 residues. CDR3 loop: CASSLALAGYQETQYF. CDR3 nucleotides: TGTGCCAGCAGCTTAGCCCTAGCGGGGTACCAAGAGACCCAGTACTTC.

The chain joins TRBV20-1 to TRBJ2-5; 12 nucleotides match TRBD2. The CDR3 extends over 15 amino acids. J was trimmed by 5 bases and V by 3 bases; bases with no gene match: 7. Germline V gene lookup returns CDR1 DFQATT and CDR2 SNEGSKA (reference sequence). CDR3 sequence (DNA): TGCAGTGCTAGCCTAGCGGGGGGGCCGAGGGAGACCCAGTACTTC. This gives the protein CSASLAGGPRETQYF.

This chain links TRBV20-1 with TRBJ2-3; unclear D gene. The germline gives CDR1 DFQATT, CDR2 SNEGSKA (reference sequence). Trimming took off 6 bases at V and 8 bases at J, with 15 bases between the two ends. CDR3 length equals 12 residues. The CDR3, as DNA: TGCAGTGCCCGAAGACCCCCAGCTACGCAGTATTTT. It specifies CSARRPPATQYF.

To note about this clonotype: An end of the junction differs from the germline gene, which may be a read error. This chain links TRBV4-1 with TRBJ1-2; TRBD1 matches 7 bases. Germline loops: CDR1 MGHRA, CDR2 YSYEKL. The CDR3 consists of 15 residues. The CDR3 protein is CACSQEGTVLYGYTF. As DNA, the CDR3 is TGCGCCTGCAGCCAAGAAGGGACAGTCCTCTATGGCTACACCTTC.

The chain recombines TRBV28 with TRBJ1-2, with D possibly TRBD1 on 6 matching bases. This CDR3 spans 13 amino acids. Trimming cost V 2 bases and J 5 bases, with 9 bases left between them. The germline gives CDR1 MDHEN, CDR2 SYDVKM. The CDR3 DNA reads TGTGCCAGCAGTTTAGGGACACAGTATGGCTACACCTTC. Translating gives CASSLGTQYGYTF.

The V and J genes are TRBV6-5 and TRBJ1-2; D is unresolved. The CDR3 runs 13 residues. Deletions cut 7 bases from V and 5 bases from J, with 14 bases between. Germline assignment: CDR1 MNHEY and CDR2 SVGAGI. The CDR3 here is CASTYGVGYGYTF. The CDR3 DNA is TGTGCCAGCACCTACGGTGTTGGGTATGGCTACACCTTC.

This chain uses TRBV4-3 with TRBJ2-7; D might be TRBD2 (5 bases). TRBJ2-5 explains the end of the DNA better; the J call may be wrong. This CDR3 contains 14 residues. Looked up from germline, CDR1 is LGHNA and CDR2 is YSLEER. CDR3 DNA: TGCGCCAGCAGCCGTCATCTCGGGGAAGAGACCCAGTACTTC. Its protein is CASSRHLGEETQYF.

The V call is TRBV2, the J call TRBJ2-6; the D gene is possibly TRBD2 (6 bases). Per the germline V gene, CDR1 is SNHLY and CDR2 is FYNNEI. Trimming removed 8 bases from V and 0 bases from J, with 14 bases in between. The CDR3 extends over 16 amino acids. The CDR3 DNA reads TGTGCCAGCCTGGACTATACTACCTCTGGGGCCAACGTCCTGACTTTC. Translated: CASLDYTTSGANVLTF.

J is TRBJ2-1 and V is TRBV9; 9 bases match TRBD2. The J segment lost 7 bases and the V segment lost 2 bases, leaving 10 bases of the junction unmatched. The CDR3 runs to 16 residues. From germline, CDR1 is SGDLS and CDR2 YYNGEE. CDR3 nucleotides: TGTGCCAGCAGCGTTGGCGGGGGGGCCTTTGTAAATGAGCAGTTCTTC. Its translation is CASSVGGGAFVNEQFF.

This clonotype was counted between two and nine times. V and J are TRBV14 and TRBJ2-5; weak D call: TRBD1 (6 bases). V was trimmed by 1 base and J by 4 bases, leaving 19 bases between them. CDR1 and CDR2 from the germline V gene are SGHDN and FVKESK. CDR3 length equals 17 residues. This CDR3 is CASSQGETGRARETQYF. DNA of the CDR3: TGTGCCAGCAGCCAAGGCGAGACAGGAAGGGCTCGAGAGACCCAGTACTTC.